One sample yielded the 14 T cell receptor beta chains listed below, sequenced in a study of OX40 agonist ivuxolimab in advanced cancers. The repertoire was sequenced with immunoSEQ multiplex PCR; TCRdb's copy has only in-frame clones and lacks some. The repertoire holds around 100,000 clones, with about 91% as singletons. The specimen was CD4+ or CD8+ T cells sorted from blood, collected in a trial of the OX40 agonist ivuxolimab. Every receptor here comes from an adult with an advanced solid tumor such as melanoma, head and neck, liver or kidney cancer.

This clone was recorded only once. The J gene is TRBJ2-2, the V gene TRBV7-3; the D is unclear. The CDR3 contains 16 residues. V was pared by 5 bases and J by 2 bases, with 15 bases between. Germline values: CDR1 SGHTA, CDR2 FQGTGA. The DNA of the CDR3 is TGTGCCAGCAGCCCAAGGGTAGGAAGAAACACCGGGGAGCTGTTTTTT. Translated, it gives CASSPRVGRNTGELFF.

This chain uses TRBV11-3 with TRBJ2-5; TRBD1 or TRBD2 may be the D gene (6 bases each). The length of the CDR3 is 15 residues. Per germline, CDR1 SGHNT and CDR2 YENEEA. The germline V and J ends were trimmed by 7 bases and 1 base, with 16 bases remaining between them. Here the CDR3 reads CASTPGGRAQETQYF. For the CDR3, the DNA is TGTGCCAGCACCCCTGGGGGGCGGGCCCAAGAGACCCAGTACTTC.

The chain joins TRBV6-1 to TRBJ2-5; tentatively, D is TRBD1 or TRBD2 (5 bases each). V was clipped by 7 bases and J by 2 bases, with 8 bases between them. Germline V gene data show CDR1 as MNHNS and CDR2 as SASEGT. The length of the CDR3 is 12 residues. CDR3 DNA: TGTGCCAGCAAGAGGGGTCAAGAGACCCAGTACTTC. Amino acid sequence: CASKRGQETQYF.

This clone was observed a single time. The chain combines TRBV28 with TRBJ2-2; a possible D gene is TRBD1 (6 bases). With 7 bases removed from V and 0 bases from J, the gap between germline ends came to 12 bases. Germline CDR1 reads MDHEN; CDR2 reads SYDVKM. CDR3 size: 15 residues. This chain's CDR3 is CASTPGHSNTGELFF. The CDR3 bases are TGTGCCAGCACTCCGGGACACTCGAACACCGGGGAGCTGTTTTTT.

The rearrangement links TRBV11-3 to TRBJ2-5, with D possibly matching TRBD1 (5 bases). This CDR3 has 14 amino acids. Germline V lookup: CDR1 SGHNT, CDR2 YENEEA. The V end lost 1 base, the J end lost 7 bases, and 13 bases lay between the germline ends. CDR3 bases: TGTGCCAGCAGCTTAGTACAGGTGCCAGGGACCCAGTACTTC. It is translated as CASSLVQVPGTQYF. The full variable domain, with the rest looked up from reference TRBV11-3 and TRBJ2-5, is EAGVVQSPRYKIIEKKQPVAFWCNPISGHNTLYWYLQNLGQGPELLIRYENEEAVDDSQLPKDRFSAERLKGVDSTLKIQPAELGDSAVYLCASSLVQVPGTQYFGPGTRLLVL.

The rearrangement links TRBV9 to TRBJ2-1; TRBD1 might be the D (5 bases). Looked up from germline, CDR1 is SGDLS and CDR2 is YYNGEE. V gave up 6 bases and J gave up 1 base, with 20 bases separating them. CDR3 length: 17 residues. The CDR3 spells CASTIGQGIGSYNEQFF. The DNA for the CDR3 is TGTGCCAGCACCATAGGCCAGGGAATAGGGTCCTACAATGAGCAGTTCTTC.

V and J are TRBV6-6 and TRBJ2-1; D ambiguous. CDR1 and CDR2 (germline): MNHNY, SVGAGI (reference sequence). CDR3 length equals 15 residues. Trimming removed 2 bases at V and 0 bases at J, with 8 bases between. The CDR3 sequence is CASSYEESSYNEQFF. The CDR3 coding sequence is TGTGCCAGCAGTTACGAGGAGAGCTCCTACAATGAGCAGTTCTTC.

This chain links TRBV28 with TRBJ1-3, with a possible D match to TRBD1 (6 bases). The germline V gene encodes CDR1 MDHEN and CDR2 SYDVKM. This CDR3 contains 15 residues. V was trimmed by 6 bases and J by 4 bases, leaving 16 bases between them. CDR3 sequence: CASRPSGAYGNTIYF. The DNA of the CDR3 is TGTGCCAGCAGACCATCAGGGGCTTACGGAAACACCATATATTTT.

The V call is TRBV28, the J call TRBJ2-5; 8 bases align to TRBD2. CDR1 is MDHEN and CDR2 is SYDVKM in the germline V gene. Germline trimming cut 5 bases from V and 6 bases from J; bases unmatched to any gene: 11. This CDR3 has 15 residues. The CDR3 loop reads CASSRTGTRAQTQYF. Written as DNA, the CDR3 is TGTGCCAGCAGTCGAACCGGGACTAGAGCACAGACCCAGTACTTC. Together with reference TRBV28 and TRBJ2-5, the CDR3 gives the full variable domain: DVKVTQSSRYLVKRTGEKVFLECVQDMDHENMFWYRQDPGLGLRLIYFSYDVKMKEKGDIPEGYSVSREKKERFSLILESASTNQTSMYLCASSRTGTRAQTQYFGPGTRLLVL.

CDR3 DNA: TGTGCCAGCAGCCCAACGCAGGGCTTCCTAGGAGATACGCAGTATTTT. Encoded protein: CASSPTQGFLGDTQYF. This chain joins TRBV7-6 and TRBJ2-3, with D possibly TRBD1 on 5 matching bases. Germline CDR1 and CDR2: SGHVS and FNYEAQ. Trimming took 5 bases from V and 5 from J, leaving 20 bases between them. The CDR3 is 16 residues long.

The V call is TRBV4-2, the J call TRBJ2-1; 16 bases match TRBD2. Germline CDR1 reads LGHNA; CDR2 reads YNFKEQ. This CDR3 has 18 residues. With 4 bases clipped from V and 8 bases from J, the junction kept 11 bases outside the gene matches. CDR3 sequence (DNA): TGTGCCAGCAGCCCATACGGGACTAGCGGGAGGGCCGTGGATGAGCAGTTCTTC. Protein product: CASSPYGTSGRAVDEQFF.

The chain joins TRBV7-9 to TRBJ2-7; a possible D gene is TRBD1 (6 bases). V dropped 2 bases and J dropped 7 bases, with 12 bases sitting between them. CDR1 is SEHNR, CDR2 FQNEAQ, per germline (reference sequence). This CDR3 has 13 residues. In DNA, the CDR3 is TGTGCCAGCAGCTTATGGGATAGGGGGGAGCAGTACTTC. Its translation: CASSLWDRGEQYF.

The J gene is TRBJ2-7, the V gene TRBV7-2, with TRBD1 as a possible D gene (5 bases). The CDR3 loop spans 15 amino acids. V was cut by 6 bases and J by 3 bases, with 18 bases left in between. Per germline, CDR1 SGHTA and CDR2 FQGNSA. The CDR3: CASSLRTGQGYEQYF. CDR3 sequence (DNA): TGTGCCAGCAGTCTTCGAACCGGCCAGGGCTACGAGCAGTACTTC.

The V call is TRBV28, the J call TRBJ2-1, with 10 bases identical to TRBD2. The germline V gene encodes CDR1 MDHEN and CDR2 SYDVKM. V was pared by 2 bases and J by 9 bases, with 13 bases of the junction left unmatched. The CDR3 is 17 residues long. The CDR3 nucleotides are TGTGCCAGCAGTTTAGGGTCTTCAGCGGGAGGGCCAGGTGAGCAGTTCTTC. Amino acids: CASSLGSSAGGPGEQFF.